Shown below are 16 T cell receptor beta chains from a single sample sequenced in a study of T cell repertoires in cytomegalovirus infection. From the reads, TCRdb called clonotypes with MiXCR, one entry per CDR3 protein. The top ten clones hold around an eighth of a sample with 700,000 to 850,000 distinct CDR3 sequences, approximately 32% of them seen once. No antigen has been identified for these receptors. The input for sequencing was cultured CD8+ T cells from PBMCs, taken from culture after CMV antigen stimulation. These receptors were obtained from a human donor in good health (CMV status not recorded). Some clones in this sample may be carry-over from other donors' samples.

The CDR3 here is CASRITVSSYNEQFF. The CDR3 DNA is TGTGCCAGCCGCATCACAGTCAGCTCCTACAATGAGCAGTTCTTC. The V call is TRBV7-9, the J call TRBJ2-1, with no clear D. Looked up from germline, CDR1 is SEHNR and CDR2 is FQNEAQ (reference sequence). The CDR3 length is 15 residues. V was trimmed by 8 bases and J by 0 bases, leaving 14 bases between them.

Comment on this clonotype: A junction end diverges from the germline sequence, so it may reflect a read error. This rearrangement joins TRBV12-3 or TRBV12-4 to TRBJ2-2; D is undetermined. CDR3 size: 13 residues. CDR3 in amino acids: CVSSLEQPGELFF. The CDR3 DNA sequence: TGTGTCAGCAGTTTAGAACAGCCCGGGGAGCTGTTTTTT.

As for this clonotype: With a much larger clone just one base away, this may be a read error. The rearrangement joins TRBV7-2 to TRBJ1-2; 7 bases match TRBD1. This CDR3 comprises 15 residues. After removal of 5 bases from V and 4 bases from J, the junction contained 10 bases not matched to a gene. Germline-derived CDR1 and CDR2 are SGHTA and FQGNSA. The CDR3 spells CASSPRQGPVYGYTF. DNA of the CDR3: TGTGCCAGCAGCCCTAGACAGGGCCCTGTCTATGGCTACACCTTC.

This clonotype was found a few times. The genes are TRBV11-1 and TRBJ2-1; no reliable D call. The CDR3 is 13 amino acids. Germline-derived CDR1 and CDR2 are SGHAT and FQDESV (reference sequence). V lost 5 bases and J 7 bases, leaving 12 bases between the germline ends. The DNA for the CDR3 is TGTGCCAGCAGCATAAGAGGACGTAATGAGCAGTTCTTC. Translated, it gives CASSIRGRNEQFF.

The chain is built from TRBV20-1 and TRBJ1-2; 8 positions match TRBD1. CDR1 is DFQATT and CDR2 is SNEGSKA in the germline V gene (reference sequence). CDR3 length: 14 amino acids. Trimming at V came to 5 bases and at J to 8 bases, leaving 13 bases not matched to a gene. The DNA of the CDR3 is TGCAGTGCTCCGACGACAGGGGACTTGCGCGGCTACACCTTC. Encoded protein: CSAPTTGDLRGYTF.

This chain joins TRBV27 and TRBJ2-1; 9 nucleotides align to TRBD2. CDR3 length: 16 residues. Germline values: CDR1 MNHEY, CDR2 SMNVEV (reference sequence). J was trimmed by 0 bases and V by 3 bases; bases with no gene match: 3. The CDR3 nucleotides read TGTGCCAGCAGTTTGCTAGCGGGGAACTCCTACAATGAGCAGTTCTTC. Translating it yields CASSLLAGNSYNEQFF.

A few counts support this clonotype. DNA for the CDR3: TGTGCCATCAGTGAGGTTGACGGGCTTAGCACAGATACGCAGTATTTT. Translated: CAISEVDGLSTDTQYF. The chain has TRBV10-3 and TRBJ2-3; D gene unclear. The CDR3 is 16 amino acids. Per the germline V gene, CDR1 is ENHRY and CDR2 is SYGVKD. V dropped 2 bases and J dropped 0 bases, with 12 bases sitting between them.

This clonotype was observed a handful of times. The rearrangement joins TRBV7-9 to TRBJ2-1; 8 nucleotides align to TRBD1. J was trimmed by 4 bases and V by 5 bases; bases with no gene match: 10. The CDR3 consists of 16 residues. Germline CDR1 SEHNR, CDR2 FQNEAQ (reference sequence). CDR3 nucleotide sequence: TGTGCCAGCAGCCCCGCACAGGGGGAAAGGTACAATGAGCAGTTCTTC. Residues: CASSPAQGERYNEQFF.

Worth noting for this clonotype: Relative to the germline gene, one junction end is altered; a read error may explain this. CDR3 DNA sequence: TGTGCCAGGAGCTTAGAGGACAGGGTTATTCCAGATACGCAGTATTTT. Translated: CARSLEDRVIPDTQYF. This rearrangement joins TRBV7-2 to TRBJ2-3; 8 bases agree with TRBD1. The CDR3 consists of 16 residues. The germline CDR1 and CDR2 sequences are SGHTA and FQGNSA.

The chain is built from TRBV5-6 and TRBJ1-6; D is unresolved. The CDR3 is 16 amino acids. CDR1 SGHDT and CDR2 YYEEEE come from the germline V gene. The germline V and J ends were trimmed by 0 bases and 1 base, with 8 bases remaining between them. The CDR3 DNA reads as TGTGCCAGCAGCTTGGCCCCGGAGTCCTATAATTCACCCCTCCACTTT. Translated: CASSLAPESYNSPLHF.

This clonotype was detected ten times or more. The chain has TRBV27 and TRBJ2-7; TRBD1 agrees at 10 bases. With V trimmed by 2 bases and J by 6 bases, 4 bases remained unmatched. Germline V gene data show CDR1 as MNHEY and CDR2 as SMNVEV (reference sequence). The CDR3 covers 14 residues. CDR3 DNA: TGTGCCAGCAGTTTAGTCGGGACAGGGGCCGAGCAGTACGTC. It yields the protein CASSLVGTGAEQYV.

This clonotype was detected a few times. The genes are TRBV6-6 and TRBJ1-2; no clear D. Germline V gives CDR1 MNHNY, CDR2 SVGAGI (reference sequence). Trimming took off 8 bases at V and 4 bases at J, with 17 bases between the two ends. The CDR3 has 14 amino acids. CDR3 residues: CASAPGNRGYGYTF. The CDR3 nucleotides are TGTGCCAGCGCCCCGGGGAACCGGGGCTATGGCTACACCTTC.

The rearrangement links TRBV4-3 to TRBJ2-2; 11 nucleotides agree with TRBD2. Germline CDR1 is LGHNA and CDR2 is YSLEER. J was trimmed by 1 base and V by 0 bases; bases with no gene match: 16. The CDR3 runs to 22 residues. The CDR3 reads CASSQEVPLLAGAPLNTGELFF. The CDR3 bases are TGCGCCAGCAGCCAAGAAGTCCCTTTACTAGCGGGGGCTCCGTTGAACACCGGGGAGCTGTTTTTT.

This clonotype was recorded a few times. The J gene is TRBJ2-1, the V gene TRBV15; D gene ambiguous. CDR1 LNHNV and CDR2 YYDKDF come from the germline V gene (reference sequence). V was shortened by 4 bases and J by 2 bases, with 6 bases between the two germline ends. This CDR3 is built from 13 residues. The CDR3 sequence: CATSNPTYNEQFF. Written as DNA, the CDR3 is TGTGCCACCAGCAACCCGACCTACAATGAGCAGTTCTTC.

The rearrangement joins TRBV4-1 to TRBJ2-3, with D tentatively TRBD1 or TRBD2 (5 bases each). V was clipped by 4 bases and J by 6 bases, with 14 bases between them. CDR1 and CDR2 (germline): MGHRA, YSYEKL. The CDR3 contains 14 residues. CDR3 sequence (DNA): TGCGCCAGCAGCCCGACAGTGAGGGCGGATACGCAGTATTTT. Translation gives CASSPTVRADTQYF.

This clonotype was seen more than once but under ten times. The chain combines TRBV11-2 with TRBJ2-5, with a tentative D call TRBD1 (5 bases). The CDR3 has 15 residues. V was pared by 1 base and J by 3 bases, with 12 bases between. Germline V gene data show CDR1 as SGHAT and CDR2 as FQNNGV. DNA of the CDR3: TGTGCCAGCAGCTTAGTTTTGGGCAGGGAAGAGACCCAGTACTTC. It translates to CASSLVLGREETQYF. Drawing the rest from reference TRBV11-2 and TRBJ2-5, the complete variable domain is EAGVAQSPRYKIIEKRQSVAFWCNPISGHATLYWYQQILGQGPKLLIQFQNNGVVDDSQLPKDRFSAERLKGVDSTLKIQPAKLEDSAVYLCASSLVLGREETQYFGPGTRLLVL.